This T cell receptor (beta chain) was sequenced for a study of T-cell memory formation after mild COVID-19. Comment on this clonotype: Its target is unknown.

General study findings and limits: Cross-reactive memory seemingly joined, as some responding clones were found in pre-infection memory.

TCRdb fed the 5' RACE reads into MiXCR, producing one record per CDR3 protein. The table records approximately 500,000 distinct CDR3 sequences, roughly 25% of them present only once. The sample consisted of PBMCs or a T cell subset sorted from them (not recorded which). This clonotype originated in an adult woman who had mild COVID-19 (a few samples of this study predate the infection). Cell type and time point are not known.

The CDR3: CASSFSRSGRESEQFF. The CDR3 DNA sequence: TGTGCCAGCAGCTTTAGCAGGAGCGGGAGGGAATCTGAGCAGTTCTTC. The V gene is TRBV7-9, the J gene TRBJ2-1, with TRBD2 matching over 10 bases. The CDR3 contains 16 residues. The trim removed 3 bases at V and 9 bases at J, leaving 11 bases unmatched. Germline V gene sequence: CDR1 SEHNR, CDR2 FQNEAQ (reference sequence).